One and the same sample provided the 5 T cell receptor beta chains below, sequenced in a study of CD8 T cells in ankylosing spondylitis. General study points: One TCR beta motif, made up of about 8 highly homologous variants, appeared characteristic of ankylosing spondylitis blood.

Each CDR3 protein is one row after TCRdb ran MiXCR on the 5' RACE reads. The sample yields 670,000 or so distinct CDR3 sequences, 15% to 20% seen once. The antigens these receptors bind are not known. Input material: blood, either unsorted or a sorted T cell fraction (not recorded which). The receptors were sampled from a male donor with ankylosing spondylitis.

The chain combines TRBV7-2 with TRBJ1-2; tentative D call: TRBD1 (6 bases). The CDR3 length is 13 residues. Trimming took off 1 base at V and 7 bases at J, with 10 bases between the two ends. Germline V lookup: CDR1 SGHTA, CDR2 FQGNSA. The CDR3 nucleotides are TGTGCCAGCAGCTTAGTACAGGGTCCTGGCTACACCTTC. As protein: CASSLVQGPGYTF.

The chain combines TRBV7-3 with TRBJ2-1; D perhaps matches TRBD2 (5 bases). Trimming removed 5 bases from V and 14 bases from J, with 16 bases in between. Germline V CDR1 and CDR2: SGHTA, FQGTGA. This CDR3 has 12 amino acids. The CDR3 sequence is CASSPTGNIKFF. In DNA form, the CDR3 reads TGTGCCAGCAGCCCAACGGGGAATATTAAGTTCTTC.

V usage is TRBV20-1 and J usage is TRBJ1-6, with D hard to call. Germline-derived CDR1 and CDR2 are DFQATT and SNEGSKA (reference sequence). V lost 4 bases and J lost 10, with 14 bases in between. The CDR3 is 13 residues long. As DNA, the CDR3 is TGCAGTGCTACCAGGACCCAAGGGTCACCCCTCCACTTT. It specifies CSATRTQGSPLHF.

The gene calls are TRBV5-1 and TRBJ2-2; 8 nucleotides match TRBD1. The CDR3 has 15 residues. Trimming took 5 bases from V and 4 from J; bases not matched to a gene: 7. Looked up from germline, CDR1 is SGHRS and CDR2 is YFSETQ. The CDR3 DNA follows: TGCGCCAGCAGTTACGACAGGGGAGGCACCGGGGAGCTGTTTTTT. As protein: CASSYDRGGTGELFF.

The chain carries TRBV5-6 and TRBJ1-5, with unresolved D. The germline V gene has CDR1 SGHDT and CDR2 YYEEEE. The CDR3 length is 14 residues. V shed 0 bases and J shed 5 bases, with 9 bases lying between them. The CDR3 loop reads CASSLGSGYQPQHF. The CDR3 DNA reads TGTGCCAGCAGCTTGGGTAGCGGCTATCAGCCCCAGCATTTT.